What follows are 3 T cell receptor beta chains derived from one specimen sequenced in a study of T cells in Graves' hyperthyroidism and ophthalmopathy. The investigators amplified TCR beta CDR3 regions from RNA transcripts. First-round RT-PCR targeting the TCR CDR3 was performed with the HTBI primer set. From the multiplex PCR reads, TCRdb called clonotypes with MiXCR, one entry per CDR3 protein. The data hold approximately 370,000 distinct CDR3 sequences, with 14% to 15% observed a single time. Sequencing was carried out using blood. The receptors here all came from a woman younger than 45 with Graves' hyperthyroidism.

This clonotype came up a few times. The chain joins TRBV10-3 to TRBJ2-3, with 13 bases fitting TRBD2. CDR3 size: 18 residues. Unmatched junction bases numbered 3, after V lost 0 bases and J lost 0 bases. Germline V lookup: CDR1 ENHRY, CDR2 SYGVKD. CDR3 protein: CAISESKTSGRSTDTQYF. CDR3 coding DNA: TGTGCCATCAGTGAGTCCAAGACTAGCGGGAGGAGCACAGATACGCAGTATTTT.

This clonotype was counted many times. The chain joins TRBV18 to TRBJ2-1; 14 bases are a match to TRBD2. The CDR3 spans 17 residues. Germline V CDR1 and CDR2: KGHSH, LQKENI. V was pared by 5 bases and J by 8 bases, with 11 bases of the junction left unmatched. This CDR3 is CASSTRLAGGSSDEQFF. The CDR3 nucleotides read TGTGCCAGCTCAACAAGACTAGCGGGAGGGTCGTCGGATGAGCAGTTCTTC.

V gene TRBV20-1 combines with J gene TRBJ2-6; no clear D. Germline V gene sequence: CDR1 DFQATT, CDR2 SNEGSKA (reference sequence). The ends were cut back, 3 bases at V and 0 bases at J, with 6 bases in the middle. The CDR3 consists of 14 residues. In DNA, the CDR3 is TGCAGTGCTAGGGATGACTCTGGGGCCAACGTCCTGACTTTC. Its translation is CSARDDSGANVLTF.